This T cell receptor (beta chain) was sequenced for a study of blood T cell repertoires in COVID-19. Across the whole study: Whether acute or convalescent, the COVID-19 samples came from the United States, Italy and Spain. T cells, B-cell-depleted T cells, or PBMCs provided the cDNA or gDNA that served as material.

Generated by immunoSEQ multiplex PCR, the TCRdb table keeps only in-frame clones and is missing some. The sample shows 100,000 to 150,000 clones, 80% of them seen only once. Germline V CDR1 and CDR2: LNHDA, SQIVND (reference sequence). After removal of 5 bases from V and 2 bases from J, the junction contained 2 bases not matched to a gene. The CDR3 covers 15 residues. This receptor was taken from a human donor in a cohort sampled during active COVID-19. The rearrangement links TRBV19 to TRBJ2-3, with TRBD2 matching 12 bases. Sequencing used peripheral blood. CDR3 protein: CASSLAGGVTDTQYF. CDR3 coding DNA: TGTGCCAGTAGTCTAGCGGGGGGGGTCACAGATACGCAGTATTTT.